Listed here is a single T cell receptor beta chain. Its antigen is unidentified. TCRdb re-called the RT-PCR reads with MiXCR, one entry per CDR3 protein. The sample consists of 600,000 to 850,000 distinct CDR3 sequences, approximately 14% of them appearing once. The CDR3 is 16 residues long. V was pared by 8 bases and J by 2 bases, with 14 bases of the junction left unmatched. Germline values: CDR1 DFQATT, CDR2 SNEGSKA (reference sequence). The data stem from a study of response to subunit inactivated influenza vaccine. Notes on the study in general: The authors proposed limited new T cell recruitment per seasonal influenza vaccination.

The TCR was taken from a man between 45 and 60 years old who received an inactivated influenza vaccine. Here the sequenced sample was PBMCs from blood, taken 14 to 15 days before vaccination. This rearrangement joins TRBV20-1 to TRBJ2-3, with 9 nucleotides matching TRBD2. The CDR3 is CSIPDSGRTTTDTQYF. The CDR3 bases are TGCAGTATCCCGGATAGCGGGAGAACCACCACAGATACGCAGTATTTT.